Listed below are T cell receptor beta chains from one sample, sequenced in a study of patients and donors after allogeneic stem cell transplantation. TCRdb itself ran the RT-PCR reads through MiXCR, one entry per CDR3 protein. The repertoire holds about 110,000 distinct CDR3 sequences, with around 33% as singletons. Sequencing was performed on blood, either unsorted or a sorted T cell fraction (not recorded which). Source of these receptors: a human donor who was either an allogeneic HSCT recipient or a stem cell or donor lymphocyte infusion donor (not recorded which). It is not recorded whose cells these are; they may come from a transplant donor. Each CDR3 is given without its conserved first and last residue. Expanded clones are given a class, and other clones once, few, many or no size at all.

clone size	V gene	J gene	CDR3 protein
.	TRBV6-5	TRBJ1-6	ASTPVRVGNSPLH
few	TRBV24-1	TRBJ2-7	ATSGPHGGTRNIRYEQY
once	TRBV28	TRBJ1-4	ASSYPDTWATNEKLF
.	TRBV6-5	TRBJ1-2	ASRSRQKGGYT
.	TRBV12-3/TRBV12-4	TRBJ2-6	ASSIRVLSGANVLT
.	TRBV30	TRBJ1-4	AWRGSVNEKLF
.	TRBV9	TRBJ1-2	ASSVGPDGYT
.	TRBV5-6	TRBJ1-5	ASSRQGASQPQH
.	TRBV14	TRBJ1-1	ASSHLDRVTEAF
.	TRBV20-1	TRBJ2-3	SGNREETDTQY
.	TRBV2	TRBJ2-4	ASSGVRAKNIQY
.	TRBV7-9	TRBJ2-5	ASSLWGSGSSETQY
.	TRBV12-3/TRBV12-4	TRBJ2-6	ASTLTGTGANVLT
.	TRBV20-1	TRBJ1-6	SARPDPNGHNSPLH
few	TRBV6-5	TRBJ2-3	ATIRGDTQY
few	TRBV15	TRBJ2-7	ATSRDKGSYEQY
few	TRBV7-9	TRBJ1-2	ASSLTEVSYGYT
.	TRBV3-1	TRBJ2-1	ASSARLAGGRNEQF
few	TRBV29-1	TRBJ1-1	SVAFWTGIGTEAF
few	TRBV20-1	TRBJ1-5	SARQGVNSNQPQH
.	TRBV6-6	TRBJ1-5	ASTFTLAQPQH
many	TRBV7-2	TRBJ1-2	ASSLADGYYGYT
.	TRBV20-1	TRBJ2-7	SARVPSYEQY
.	TRBV15	TRBJ1-4	ATSRERQINEKLF
.	TRBV3-1	TRBJ2-5	ASSPTLETQY
.	TRBV28	TRBJ1-2	ASSLGLVTRLYGYT
once	TRBV7-2	TRBJ2-5	ASSLWGETQY
.	TRBV12-3/TRBV12-4	TRBJ2-5	ASSPTNRGLAGETQY
.	TRBV5-1	TRBJ1-3	ASSLEGGRNTIY
few	TRBV6-5	TRBJ1-4	ASSYIGQKNEKLF
.	TRBV20-1	TRBJ2-7	SARDWGFPLYEQY
.	TRBV10-3	TRBJ2-1	AISQGTSGDNEQF
few	TRBV9	TRBJ1-4	ASSAEQGFAKLF